The 8 T cell receptor beta chains listed next were all sequenced from one sample in a study of blood T cell repertoires in COVID-19. Here immunoSEQ multiplex PCR was the method, and the copy in TCRdb shows in-frame clones only, minus some. Of under 150,000 clones listed, about nine tenths are singletons. The sequenced material came from peripheral blood. All receptors come from a woman in her forties or fifties with acute or convalescent COVID-19.

The CDR3 region is CASSYSGTGARTFF. The DNA of the CDR3 is TGTGCCAGCAGTTACTCAGGGACAGGGGCGAGAACTTTCTTT. The gene calls are TRBV6-6 and TRBJ1-1; 10 bases map to TRBD1. J was trimmed by 12 bases and V by 0 bases; bases with no gene match: 7. The germline CDR1 and CDR2 sequences are MNHNY and SVGAGI (reference sequence). The CDR3 has 14 residues.

The chain has TRBV2 and TRBJ2-1; tentative D call: TRBD1 (5 bases). Trimming shortened V by 8 bases and J by 10 bases, and 18 bases separated the two germline ends. Germline values: CDR1 SNHLY, CDR2 FYNNEI. This CDR3 spans 13 amino acids. The CDR3: CASQKIRGNEQFF. The DNA for the CDR3 is TGTGCCAGCCAGAAGATAAGGGGAAACGAGCAGTTCTTC.

CDR3 nucleotide sequence: TGTGCCAGCAGTTCCACAGGGTTAAATGAGCAGTTCTTC. It codes for CASSSTGLNEQFF. This chain joins TRBV12-3 or TRBV12-4 and TRBJ2-1; weak D call: TRBD1 (6 bases). The ends were cut back, 4 bases at V and 7 bases at J, with 11 bases in the middle. The CDR3 consists of 13 residues.

The V call is TRBV6-5, the J call TRBJ1-6; 9 nucleotides match TRBD1. J was trimmed by 7 bases and V by 5 bases; bases with no gene match: 6. The CDR3 totals 15 residues. Germline loops: CDR1 MNHEY, CDR2 SVGAGI. CDR3: CASSLRQGGNSPLHF. The DNA of the CDR3 is TGTGCCAGCAGTCTACGACAGGGGGGAAATTCACCCCTCCACTTT.

The chain has TRBV18 and TRBJ1-1, with D possibly being TRBD1 (5 bases). V was trimmed by 4 bases and J by 3 bases, leaving 15 bases between them. The CDR3 runs to 15 residues. Per germline, CDR1 KGHSH and CDR2 LQKENI. The CDR3 loop reads CASSRLGGGDTEAFF. CDR3 bases: TGTGCCAGCTCACGATTGGGGGGTGGAGACACTGAAGCTTTCTTT.

The CDR3 DNA follows: TGCGCCAGCAGCCAGGAACAGGGGGCCTATGAAAAACTGTTTTTT. It specifies CASSQEQGAYEKLFF. V is TRBV4-1 and J is TRBJ1-4, with 9 bases that match TRBD1. Germline V gene data show CDR1 as MGHRA and CDR2 as YSYEKL. The CDR3 spans 15 residues. V lost 3 bases to trimming and J lost 6 bases; unmatched junction nucleotides: 5.

The chain's CDR3 is CASSVGEGQGEAFF. The CDR3 coding sequence is TGTGCCAGCAGCGTAGGAGAGGGACAGGGTGAAGCTTTCTTT. The chain employs TRBV9 and TRBJ1-1; TRBD1 matches at 9 bases. The CDR3 runs 14 residues. Germline CDR1 is SGDLS and CDR2 is YYNGEE. Trimming removed 0 bases from V and 7 bases from J; junction bases left unmatched: 4.

The chain carries TRBV16 and TRBJ1-1, with D uncertain. The CDR3 length is 15 residues. Germline V gene data show CDR1 as KGHSY and CDR2 as FQNENV. Trimming stripped 4 bases from V and 1 base from J, with 13 bases between. The DNA of the CDR3 is TGTGCCAGCAGCCCCTTCCAACAGTCGAACACTGAAGCTTTCTTT. Its protein is CASSPFQQSNTEAFF.